A selection of T cell receptor beta chains follows, all from one sample in a study of blood T cell repertoires in COVID-19. The table came from immunoSEQ multiplex PCR; TCRdb's copy has only in-frame clones and leaves some out. The table lists approximately 22,000 clones, approximately 91% of them singletons. Sequences were obtained from peripheral blood. These receptors were obtained from a man aged 65-85 years with active COVID-19. Each CDR3 is given with its conserved first and last residue. The D gene is left open where the match is weak. Size is stated for part of the rows, as once, few or many counts, or as a class when the clone is expanded.

CDR3nt	CDR3aa	d_gene	abundance	len	j_gene	v_gene
TGTGCCAGCAGTTCCGGGACAGGGGGCACCGGGGAGCTGTTTTTT	CASSSGTGGTGELFF	TRBD1	.	15	TRBJ2-2	TRBV28
TGTGCCAGCCGCGCGGGTGGATACGAGCAGTACTTC	CASRAGGYEQYF	.	.	12	TRBJ2-7	TRBV6-5
TGTGCCAGCAGTTTCCGGGACAGGGGATATTCACCCCTCCACTTT	CASSFRDRGYSPLHF	TRBD1	.	15	TRBJ1-6	TRBV6-5
TGTGCCAGCAGCTTAGCGGGACAGACACTTTCACCCCTCCACTTT	CASSLAGQTLSPLHF	TRBD1	few	15	TRBJ1-6	TRBV7-9
TGTGCCAGCAGTTACTCCCTAGGTGGGGATACGCAGTATTTT	CASSYSLGGDTQYF	.	.	14	TRBJ2-3	TRBV6-5
TGTGCCAGCAGCTCGGGGGGACTCACAGATACGCAGTATTTT	CASSSGGLTDTQYF	TRBD2	.	14	TRBJ2-3	TRBV5-6
TGTGCCAGCAGTTTATTAGCTAGCGGGGGGATCAACACAGATACGCAGTATTTT	CASSLLASGGINTDTQYF	TRBD2	.	18	TRBJ2-3	TRBV27
TGTGCCAGCAGACCGCCGGGACAGGGGTACTATGGCTACACCTTC	CASRPPGQGYYGYTF	TRBD1	.	15	TRBJ1-2	TRBV3-1/TRBV3-2
TGCGCCAGCAGCTTGGGTGGGACTAGCCAAGAGACCCAGTACTTC	CASSLGGTSQETQYF	TRBD2	few	15	TRBJ2-5	TRBV5-1
TGCGCCAGCAGCCAAGAATCGACTCACAATCAGCCCCAGCATTTT	CASSQESTHNQPQHF	.	.	15	TRBJ1-5	TRBV4-1
TGTGCCAGTAGTGCGTCTAGCTCATTCGAGCAGTACTTC	CASSASSSFEQYF	.	.	13	TRBJ2-7	TRBV19
TGTGCCAGCGCTGGGACTAGCGGGAGTGGCACAGATACGCAGTATTTT	CASAGTSGSGTDTQYF	TRBD2	.	16	TRBJ2-3	TRBV6-4
TGTGCCAGCAGTTCCCGGGGCACTGAAGCTTTCTTT	CASSSRGTEAFF	.	.	12	TRBJ1-1	TRBV6-6
TGTGCCAGCAGTGAGCACAGGGCCGACTCACCCCTCCACTTT	CASSEHRADSPLHF	.	few	14	TRBJ1-6	TRBV6-1
TGCGCCAGCAGCTTGGCGACTAGCTACGAGCAGTACTTC	CASSLATSYEQYF	.	.	13	TRBJ2-7	TRBV5-1
TGTGCCAGCAGCTTTAGTAACGGGGCCAAAAACATTCAGTACTTC	CASSFSNGAKNIQYF	.	.	15	TRBJ2-4	TRBV7-2
TGTGCCAGCAGCTTGGCTATACGGAGAGAGAGTGAAGCTTTCTTT	CASSLAIRRESEAFF	.	.	15	TRBJ1-1	TRBV5-5
TGTGCCAGCGAGGGGACAGGGCATGTTGAGCAGTTCTTC	CASEGTGHVEQFF	TRBD1	.	13	TRBJ2-1	TRBV7-9
TGTGCCAGCAGCAACTCCTACGAGCAGTACTTC	CASSNSYEQYF	.	.	11	TRBJ2-7	TRBV12-3/TRBV12-4
TGTGCCAGCAGTTTGCTTGGGCCCACCTACGAGCAGTACTTC	CASSLLGPTYEQYF	.	.	14	TRBJ2-7	TRBV28
TGTGCCAGCAGCTTGGGGGGAGGGATGGTTGGTCAGCCCCAGCATTTT	CASSLGGGMVGQPQHF	.	.	16	TRBJ1-5	TRBV5-6
TGTGCCATCAGTGACAGACTAGTTCGGTGCCGAACCTCCTACGAGCAGTACTTC	CAISDRLVRCRTSYEQYF	.	.	18	TRBJ2-7	TRBV10-3
TGTGCCAGCAGTTTAGCGGGGGAGCACACCGGGGAGCTGTTTTTT	CASSLAGEHTGELFF	TRBD2	.	15	TRBJ2-2	TRBV28
TGCGCCAGCAGACTAAGACAGGGGGAGCGCACTGAAGCTTTCTTT	CASRLRQGERTEAFF	TRBD1	.	15	TRBJ1-1	TRBV5-1
TGTGCCAGCAGTTCCCGACAGGTACCTTTTTTGGACACCATATATTTT	CASSSRQVPFLDTIYF	.	.	16	TRBJ1-3	TRBV28
TGTGCCAGCAGCCGACCCTTAGCGGGAGCGAACACCGGGGAGCTGTTTTTT	CASSRPLAGANTGELFF	TRBD2	.	17	TRBJ2-2	TRBV6-2/TRBV6-3
TGTGCCAGCAGCCGGACTAGCGGGAGGGGCGAGCAGTACTTC	CASSRTSGRGEQYF	TRBD2	.	14	TRBJ2-7	TRBV11-2
TGTGCCTGGAAGAGAACTAGCGGGAGCTACGAGCAGTACTTC	CAWKRTSGSYEQYF	TRBD2	.	14	TRBJ2-7	TRBV30
TGTGCCAGCGCGGGGGGCGGGACCGGGGAGCTGTTTTTT	CASAGGGTGELFF	TRBD2	.	13	TRBJ2-2	TRBV6-6
TGCGCCAGCAGCCCCCAAGGGAGGTTGGGAAAAGAGACCCAGTACTTC	CASSPQGRLGKETQYF	.	.	16	TRBJ2-5	TRBV5-1
TGCGCCAGCAGCCGAATACAGGGGGGTAGTTCTGGGGCCAACGTCCTGACTTTC	CASSRIQGGSSGANVLTF	TRBD1	.	18	TRBJ2-6	TRBV4-1
TGTGCCTGGAGTGTGGTGCAGTACACTGAAGCTTTCTTT	CAWSVVQYTEAFF	.	.	13	TRBJ1-1	TRBV30
TGTGCCAGCAGCACCTCGGACAGGGCGAGTAATTCACCCCTCCACTTT	CASSTSDRASNSPLHF	TRBD1	.	16	TRBJ1-6	TRBV9
TGCGCCAGCAGCCTAACTAGCGGGAGATGGGAGACCCAGTACTTC	CASSLTSGRWETQYF	TRBD2	.	15	TRBJ2-5	TRBV5-1
TGTGCCAGCAGTTACCGGGTACTTCTATCCAGCTCCTACGAGCAGTACTTC	CASSYRVLLSSSYEQYF	.	few	17	TRBJ2-7	TRBV6-2/TRBV6-3